A selection of T cell receptor beta chains follows, all from one sample in a study of cytomegalovirus exposure and HLA in healthy donors. The method was immunoSEQ multiplex PCR; TCRdb's version includes in-frame clones alone and lacks a portion of them. The sample shows approximately 90,000 clones, 60% to 70% of them seen only once. The sample consisted of PBMCs. These receptors were obtained from a woman aged 25-40 years in good health and CMV-seronegative. Each CDR3 is given with its conserved first and last residue. The D gene is left open where the match is weak. Rows may omit the clone size; those that give it use once, few, many or a size class.

d_call,j_call,v_call,clone_size,cdr3_nt,cdr3_aa
-,TRBJ1-6,TRBV4-1,once,TGCGCCAGCACCAACACTTCCTGGGGCCACAATTCACCCCTCCACTTT,CASTNTSWGHNSPLHF
-,TRBJ1-1,TRBV5-1,-,TGCGCCAGCAGCCTCGCATCGCTCAGGGATGTTACTGAAGCTTTCTTT,CASSLASLRDVTEAFF
TRBD1,TRBJ1-3,TRBV11-2,-,TGTGCCAGCAGCTTAGAAGACAGGGGTAGAAACACCATATATTTT,CASSLEDRGRNTIYF
TRBD1,TRBJ2-1,TRBV19,once,TGTGCCAGTAGTACCCGGACAGGCCGATCCTACAATGAGCAGTTCTTC,CASSTRTGRSYNEQFF
TRBD1,TRBJ1-2,TRBV7-8,-,TGTGCCAGCAGCTTAGCGCAGGGGGGTGGCTACACCTTC,CASSLAQGGGYTF
TRBD2,TRBJ2-2,TRBV11-2,few,TGTGCCAGCAGCTCGTGGACTAGTGGGAGCACCGGGGAGCTGTTTTTT,CASSSWTSGSTGELFF
TRBD1,TRBJ1-2,TRBV25-1,-,TGTGCCAGCAGTGAATACAGGACAGGGGATGGCTACACCTTC,CASSEYRTGDGYTF
-,TRBJ1-1,TRBV7-9,-,TGTGCCAGCAGCTATCGCTCCCAGGGAGGGGACACTGAAGCTTTCTTT,CASSYRSQGGDTEAFF
TRBD1,TRBJ1-1,TRBV7-9,few,TGTGCCAGCAGCTGGCCCCGCTTGGACAGGGAACTGAACACTGAAGCTTTCTTT,CASSWPRLDRELNTEAFF
-,TRBJ1-1,TRBV29-1,-,TGCAGCTCCACCGGGACACCGAACACTGAAGCTTTCTTT,CSSTGTPNTEAFF
TRBD1,TRBJ2-1,TRBV11-2,-,TGTGCCAGCAGCAGCGGACAGGGGCGACTTATGGAGCAGTTCTTC,CASSSGQGRLMEQFF
TRBD2,TRBJ2-3,TRBV7-9,few,TGTGCCAGCAGCTTAGTTCCTGGGGGGGTGGCAGATACGCAGTATTTT,CASSLVPGGVADTQYF
-,TRBJ2-7,TRBV18,-,TGTGCCAGCTCACCGACCACGGTCAGGGAAGAGCAGTACTTC,CASSPTTVREEQYF
-,TRBJ1-1,TRBV5-1,-,TGCGCCAGCAGCCCAAGGGACATGAACACTGAAGCTTTCTTT,CASSPRDMNTEAFF